This TCR beta chain was profiled in a study of CD8+ T cells in alopecia areata. Trimming pared 4 bases from V and 9 bases from J, leaving 13 bases between. The germline V gene encodes CDR1 MGHDK and CDR2 SYGVNS. The CDR3 sequence is 13 residues long. Reverse transcription of extracted RNA yielded cDNA, which provided the sequencing template. Assay used: immunoSEQ multiplex PCR; TCRdb lists only in-frame clones, some missing. The sample records roughly 220,000 clones, 66% being singletons. The treatment here: oral pan-JAK inhibitor, 5-10 mg twice daily. Cell sorting was applied to PBMCs, and CD4+ and CD8+ T cells were collected. Only a few counts were recorded for this clone.

The V gene is TRBV25-1, the J gene TRBJ1-5, with D unclear. This specimen was CD4+ T cells sorted from blood, taken around week 42, from a patient treated with tofacitinib. This TCR was recovered from a human donor with alopecia areata. Written as DNA, the CDR3 is TGTGCCAGCAGTGGAGTCGGGGAGTGGCCCCAGCATTTT. This codes for CASSGVGEWPQHF.